The clone carrying this T cell receptor beta chain came up a few times. Its specificity is unknown. Via MiXCR, TCRdb re-called the reads, giving one row per CDR3 protein. The table includes some 800,000 distinct CDR3 sequences, approximately 32% detected once. This CDR3 is 14 amino acids long. V gave up 1 base and J gave up 11 bases; unmatched junction bases: 7. Germline CDR1 is KGHDR and CDR2 is SFDVKD. The data belong to a study of T cell repertoires in cytomegalovirus infection. Overall study: Indications came from public TCR beta signatures; they pointed to CMV infection and to a matching HLA type.

Study conclusions and caveats: HLA-C-restricted TCR beta clonotypes specific for CMV led the ex vivo response. Summed frequency of public TCR beta families distinguished CMV carriers with the relevant HLA.

The specimen comprised cultured CD8+ T cells from PBMCs, sampled from culture after CMV antigen stimulation. The chain has TRBV24-1 and TRBJ2-1, with 7 bases lining up with TRBD1. This receptor was taken from a human donor in good health (CMV status not recorded). Some clones in this sample may be carry-over from other donors' samples. The CDR3 region is CATSDFGGQAKQFF. Written as DNA, the CDR3 is TGTGCCACCAGTGATTTCGGCGGACAGGCAAAGCAGTTCTTC.